The clone carrying this T cell receptor (beta chain) was seen a handful of times. Its antigen is not known. These data belong to a study of cytomegalovirus exposure and HLA in healthy donors. Trimming shortened V by 0 bases and J by 3 bases, and 13 bases separated the two germline ends. The CDR3 sequence is 15 residues long. CDR1 and CDR2 from the germline V gene are SGDLS and YYNGEE. These donors, healthy bone marrow donors, were studied. 60 Vbeta and 13 Jbeta primers were used in PCR. Data came from immunoSEQ multiplex PCR; TCRdb stores just in-frame clones and leaves some out. The table records about 130,000 clones, roughly 75% of them present only once. Study-level results: Earlier results showed most TCR beta V segments being productive about 87% or about 30% of the time. Because they were indistinguishable, some V segments, including TRBV6-2 and TRBV6-3, were excluded.

The chain joins TRBV9 to TRBJ2-7, with D maybe TRBD2 (5 bases). The TCR sequence derives from a woman aged 45-65 years in good health and CMV-seronegative. What was sequenced was PBMCs. CDR3 loop: CASSVEEAAYYEQYF. In DNA form, the CDR3 reads TGTGCCAGCAGCGTAGAGGAGGCAGCTTACTACGAGCAGTACTTC.